Each of the 21 T cell receptor beta chains below was sequenced from the same sample in a study of T cell clones after liver transplantation. Only in-frame clones appear in the TCRdb table, and some are missing; sequencing was by immunoSEQ multiplex PCR. The data hold 65,000 to 90,000 clones, with about 92% observed a single time. Sequenced here: CD4+ T cells from blood, sampled before liver transplant. These receptors originate from a human donor who received a liver transplant.

The J gene is TRBJ2-4, the V gene TRBV2; TRBD1 is a possible D gene (6 bases). V was trimmed by 7 bases and J by 0 bases, leaving 10 bases between them. CDR1 is SNHLY and CDR2 is FYNNEI in the germline V gene. This CDR3 has 14 residues. CDR3 bases: TGTGCCAGCAAAGGGGGAATAGCCAAAAACATTCAGTACTTC. It codes for CASKGGIAKNIQYF.

The chain employs TRBV4-2 and TRBJ2-1; D not resolved. Germline-derived CDR1 and CDR2 are LGHNA and YNFKEQ. The V end was cut by 2 bases, the J end by 7 bases, with 15 bases between. The CDR3 runs to 15 residues. The DNA for the CDR3 is TGTGCCAGCAGCCAAAACCCGGGCTCCGCGAATGAGCAGTTCTTC. Residues: CASSQNPGSANEQFF.

The chain couples TRBV7-2 to TRBJ2-3; 10 bases fit TRBD2. The CDR3 consists of 17 residues. Germline CDR1 SGHTA, CDR2 FQGNSA. J was trimmed by 4 bases and V by 0 bases; bases with no gene match: 7. The CDR3 DNA reads as TGTGCCAGCAGCTTAGCCGGAGCGGGAGGGCCGGCAGATACGCAGTATTTT. It yields the protein CASSLAGAGGPADTQYF.

The chain couples TRBV7-7 to TRBJ1-2; no definite D call. Germline CDR1 and CDR2: SSHAT and FNYEAQ (reference sequence). This CDR3 spans 9 amino acids. Written as DNA, the CDR3 is TGTCCGAGGGTAGGTGGCTACACCTTC. Translated, it gives CPRVGGYTF. The variable domain in full, completed from reference TRBV7-7 and TRBJ1-2, reads GAGVSQSPRYKVTKRGQDVTLRCDPISSHATLYWYQQALGQGPEFLTYFNYEAQPDKSGLPSDRFSAERPEGSISTLTIQRTEQRDSAMYRCPRVGGYTFGSGTRLTVV.

The V and J genes are TRBV7-6 and TRBJ1-5, with D hard to call. The CDR3 covers 15 residues. In germline, CDR1 is SGHVS, CDR2 FNYEAQ. V was trimmed by 2 bases and J by 6 bases, leaving 14 bases between them. The CDR3 loop reads CASSLNGNRGQPQHF. CDR3 bases: TGTGCCAGCAGCTTAAACGGGAACAGAGGTCAGCCCCAGCATTTT.

The chain employs TRBV19 and TRBJ2-2, with a possible D match to TRBD1 (5 bases). There are 15 residues in the CDR3. Trimming took off 8 bases at V and 3 bases at J, with 16 bases between the two ends. Germline lookup yields CDR1 LNHDA and CDR2 SQIVND (reference sequence). The DNA of the CDR3 is TGTGCCAGTTCGACAGAGATCGGGTACACCGGGGAGCTGTTTTTT. Its translation: CASSTEIGYTGELFF.

This chain links TRBV12-5 with TRBJ2-1; D might be TRBD2 (6 bases). The V end was cut by 6 bases, the J end by 5 bases, with 17 bases between. This CDR3 contains 15 residues. Germline V gene sequence: CDR1 LGHNT, CDR2 FRNRAP. CDR3 DNA sequence: TGTGCTAGTGGAATCGGGACTTTCAATGACAATGAGCAGTTCTTC. The encoded protein is CASGIGTFNDNEQFF.

The chain is built from TRBV7-8 and TRBJ2-1; perhaps TRBD2 as D (5 bases). Looked up from germline, CDR1 is SGHVS and CDR2 is FQNEAQ. Trimming removed 3 bases at V and 3 bases at J, with 12 bases between. The length of the CDR3 is 15 residues. In nucleotides, the CDR3 is TGTGCCAGCAGCTTTTTGGGGAGACTCTACAATGAGCAGTTCTTC. Translation gives CASSFLGRLYNEQFF.

V is TRBV7-6 and J is TRBJ2-6; no firm D call. CDR3 length: 14 residues. V lost 7 bases and J 2 bases, leaving 9 bases between the germline ends. Germline CDR1 and CDR2: SGHVS and FNYEAQ. In nucleotides, the CDR3 is TGTGCCAGCACTTCGAAGGCTGGGGCCAACGTCCTGACTTTC. Translating gives CASTSKAGANVLTF.

The chain uses TRBV2 and TRBJ2-4; D call uncertain. This CDR3 spans 13 amino acids. Germline V gene lookup returns CDR1 SNHLY and CDR2 FYNNEI. The V and J ends lost 8 bases and 1 base respectively, with 9 bases between them. The CDR3 DNA follows: TGTGCCAGCCTAGACGGTGCCAAAAACATTCAGTACTTC. This sequence encodes CASLDGAKNIQYF. The full variable domain, its missing parts supplied by reference TRBV2 and TRBJ2-4, is EPEVTQTPSHQVTQMGQEVILRCVPISNHLYFYWYRQILGQKVEFLVSFYNNEISEKSEIFDDQFSVERPDGSNFTLKIRSTKLEDSAMYFCASLDGAKNIQYFGAGTRLSVL.

The chain joins TRBV11-2 to TRBJ2-1; TRBD2 is a possible D gene (6 bases). The CDR3 spans 13 residues. Trimming took off 3 bases at V and 10 bases at J, with 13 bases between the two ends. Germline CDR1 reads SGHAT; CDR2 reads FQNNGV. Written as DNA, the CDR3 is TGTGCCAGCAGCTTCCCGGGAGTAAGGGAGCAGTTCTTC. It codes for CASSFPGVREQFF.

V and J are TRBV4-1 and TRBJ2-7; 9 nucleotides align to TRBD2. Germline V gives CDR1 MGHRA, CDR2 YSYEKL. V shed 2 bases, J shed 3 bases, and the junction held 5 bases outside the gene matches. There are 15 residues in the CDR3. CDR3: CASSQPGLAYYEQYF. In DNA form, the CDR3 reads TGCGCCAGCAGCCAACCGGGACTAGCCTACTACGAGCAGTACTTC.

The chain carries TRBV28 and TRBJ1-1; possible D gene TRBD1, 5 bases. Trimming removed 2 bases from V and 4 bases from J, with 8 bases in between. Per the germline V gene, CDR1 is MDHEN and CDR2 is SYDVKM. The CDR3 is 13 residues long. The CDR3 reads CASSLLGTTEAFF. In DNA form, the CDR3 reads TGTGCCAGCAGTTTACTAGGGACCACTGAAGCTTTCTTT.

This clone was picked up one time. The V call is TRBV21-1, the J call TRBJ1-2. TRBV21-1 is termed a pseudogene. The CDR3 covers 20 residues. CDR3 nucleotides: TGTGCCAGCAGCAAAAAAAGGCCCCCAGGGAGACAGCCTCTTTACTATGGCTACACCTTC. Encoded protein: CASSKKRPPGRQPLYYGYTF.

The rearrangement links TRBV5-4 to TRBJ1-2; perhaps TRBD1 as D (5 bases). The germline V and J ends were trimmed by 0 bases and 0 bases, with 9 bases remaining between them. Germline loops: CDR1 SGHNT, CDR2 YYREEE (reference sequence). CDR3 length: 15 residues. This chain's CDR3 is CASSLAGDSNYGYTF. In nucleotides, the CDR3 is TGTGCCAGCAGCTTGGCGGGGGACTCTAACTATGGCTACACCTTC.

J is TRBJ2-7 and V is TRBV4-3, with 7 bases lining up with TRBD2. The CDR3 totals 15 residues. Germline assignment: CDR1 LGHNA and CDR2 YSLEER. The ends lost 1 base at V and 1 base at J; junction bases unmatched: 4. The CDR3 is CASSQALADSYEQYF. CDR3 DNA: TGCGCCAGCAGCCAAGCCCTAGCGGATTCCTACGAGCAGTACTTC.

The chain combines TRBV6-5 with TRBJ2-7, with D tentatively TRBD1 or TRBD2 (5 bases each). CDR1 is MNHEY, CDR2 SVGAGI, per germline. The CDR3 is 15 residues long. The V and J ends lost 6 bases and 3 bases respectively, with 18 bases between them. CDR3 DNA: TGTGCCAGCAGGAAGGGATGGGGACCCCGCTACGAGCAGTACTTC. As protein: CASRKGWGPRYEQYF.

J is TRBJ2-5 and V is TRBV5-4; the D is unclear. V lost 4 bases and J 2 bases, leaving 12 bases between the germline ends. CDR3 size: 14 residues. Germline V lookup: CDR1 SGHNT, CDR2 YYREEE (reference sequence). CDR3 protein: CASSGGPTQETQYF. The CDR3 bases are TGTGCCAGCAGCGGTGGACCGACACAAGAGACCCAGTACTTC.

The chain employs TRBV2 and TRBJ2-3, with unresolved D. The CDR3 has 14 amino acids. With 6 bases removed from V and 2 bases from J, the gap between germline ends came to 12 bases. The germline V gene encodes CDR1 SNHLY and CDR2 FYNNEI. The CDR3 DNA follows: TGTGCCAGCAGGCCTTTTTCGTCCACAGATACGCAGTATTTT. The encoded protein is CASRPFSSTDTQYF.

The chain carries TRBV10-3 and TRBJ1-1, with TRBD1 matching over 7 bases. Germline V CDR1 and CDR2: ENHRY, SYGVKD. The J segment lost 0 bases and the V segment lost 1 base, leaving 8 bases of the junction unmatched. This CDR3 contains 17 residues. The CDR3 DNA is TGTGCCATCAGTGAGTTGAGGGGGCGAAGAATGAACACTGAAGCTTTCTTT. Its translation: CAISELRGRRMNTEAFF.

This clone was seen more than once but under ten times. The rearrangement links TRBV11-2 to TRBJ2-5; TRBD1 agrees at 7 bases. The V segment lost 1 base and the J segment 5 bases; nucleotides outside the gene matches: 7. The germline V gene has CDR1 SGHAT and CDR2 FQNNGV. This CDR3 is built from 15 residues. CDR3 coding DNA: TGTGCCAGCAGCTTAGGAACAGGGGAAAGGGAGACCCAGTACTTC. It translates to CASSLGTGERETQYF.